This TCR beta chain is from a study of cytomegalovirus exposure and HLA in healthy donors. Remarks on this clone: What it recognizes is unknown.

The PCR contained 60 Vbeta and 13 Jbeta primers. The method was immunoSEQ multiplex PCR; TCRdb's version includes in-frame clones alone and lacks a portion of them. The sample consists of 200,000 to 250,000 clones, roughly 91% of them appearing once. Study observations and caveats: In vitro experiments confirmed that three CMV-associated chains were specific for CMV antigens. Accurate predictions that matched the HLA-A and HLA-B alleles of most subjects were reportedly made from TCR beta sequences.

Looked up from germline, CDR1 is GTSNPN and CDR2 is SVGIG (reference sequence). J gave up 7 bases and V 1 base, and 17 bases lay outside the gene matches. The CDR3 has 19 amino acids. The chain combines TRBV30 with TRBJ2-1; TRBD2 agrees at 12 bases. Specimen: PBMCs. The clonotype comes from a woman between 18 and 29 years old in good health and CMV-seronegative. The CDR3, as DNA: TGTGCCTGGAGTGGAGGAAACGGGACTAGCGGGTGGGGTCGTAATGAGCAGTTCTTC. Protein sequence: CAWSGGNGTSGWGRNEQFF. Full variable domain (remainder filled in from reference TRBV30 and TRBJ2-1): SQTIHQWPATLVQPVGSPLSLECTVEGTSNPNLYWYRQAAGRGLQLLFYSVGIGQISSEVPQNLSASRPQDRQFILSSKKLLLSDSGFYLCAWSGGNGTSGWGRNEQFFGPGTRLTVL.